This TCR beta chain originates from a study of control samples from healthy donors and cancer patients. J lost 3 bases, V lost 1 base, and 2 bases had no gene match. Germline V lookup: CDR1 SGHVS, CDR2 FNYEAQ. The CDR3 runs 16 residues. Clones were read by immunoSEQ multiplex PCR, and TCRdb kept only the in-frame ones, dropping some. This sample has around 250,000 clones, with about four fifths found just once. This chain links TRBV7-6 with TRBJ2-1, with 11 bases matching TRBD2. This receptor was identified in a woman aged 55-70 years with lung cancer. Sequenced: PBMCs. CDR3 region: CASSLVTSGGYNEQFF. CDR3 nucleotides: TGTGCCAGCAGCTTAGTCACTAGCGGGGGCTACAATGAGCAGTTCTTC.